Listed below are T cell receptor beta chains from one sample, sequenced in a study of T cell changes during pregnancy in multiple sclerosis. Only in-frame clones appear in the TCRdb table, and some are missing; sequencing was by immunoSEQ multiplex PCR. The table includes some 58,000 clones, around 96% detected once. Specimen: CD8+ T cells from peripheral blood mononuclear cells, collected after pregnancy. These TCRs come from a female donor with multiple sclerosis, enrolled in a pregnancy study. The CDR3 runs from the conserved cysteine through the conserved F or W. A D gene is named only where the DNA matches it firmly. The size field is filled for only some rows; it gives once, few, many or a size class.

>-|TRBJ1-1|-|TRBV7-5
CARSHARGSEAFF
TGTGCCAGAAGCCATGCAAGAGGGTCCGAAGCTTTCTTT
>-|TRBJ2-7|-|TRBV28
CASAPPRAVSYEQYF
TGTGCCAGCGCCCCCCCAAGAGCGGTCTCCTACGAGCAGTACTTC
>-|TRBJ1-1|-|TRBV28
CASSLWGREAFF
TGTGCCAGCAGTTTATGGGGCAGAGAAGCTTTCTTT
>TRBD1|TRBJ1-5|-|TRBV27
CASSASRQGGRQPQHF
TGTGCCAGCAGTGCTTCCAGACAGGGGGGACGGCAGCCCCAGCATTTT
>-|TRBJ2-3|-|TRBV28
CASSLVAEPTDTQYF
TGTGCCAGCAGTTTAGTTGCGGAACCCACAGATACGCAGTATTTT
>-|TRBJ2-1|-|TRBV19
CASSTIGTAYNEQFF
TGTGCCAGTAGTACTATCGGGACTGCCTACAATGAGCAGTTCTTC
>-|TRBJ2-3|once|TRBV29-1
CSSQGNTQYF
TGCAGCAGTCAGGGTAATACGCAGTATTTT
>-|TRBJ2-7|-|TRBV7-2
CASSLETVTDEQYF
TGTGCCAGCAGCTTAGAAACAGTTACCGACGAGCAGTACTTC
>-|TRBJ1-1|-|TRBV28
CASSFRGGRTEAFF
TGTGCCAGCAGTTTCCGGGGTGGGAGAACTGAAGCTTTCTTT
>TRBD1|TRBJ1-5|-|TRBV28
CASIPIDRAKNSNQPQHF
TGTGCCAGCATCCCAATCGACAGGGCGAAGAATAGCAATCAGCCCCAGCATTTT
>TRBD1|TRBJ1-2|-|TRBV4-1
CASSEDRGNGYTF
TGCGCCAGCAGCGAGGACAGGGGCAATGGCTACACCTTC
>TRBD2|TRBJ2-7|-|TRBV7-3
CASSLTGGLGGEQYF
TGTGCCAGCAGCTTAACGGGGGGACTAGGCGGCGAGCAGTACTTC
>TRBD2|TRBJ2-1|once|TRBV19
CASSMGGRAGNNEQFF
TGTGCCAGTAGTATGGGCGGGAGGGCCGGAAACAATGAGCAGTTCTTC
>TRBD2|TRBJ2-7|once|TRBV28
CASSFAGEGYEQYF
TGTGCCAGCAGTTTCGCGGGGGAGGGCTACGAGCAGTACTTC
>-|TRBJ2-7|-|TRBV29-1
CSVEEGAGSYEQYF
TGCAGCGTTGAAGAGGGGGCAGGATCCTACGAGCAGTACTTC
>TRBD2|TRBJ2-1|once|TRBV30
CAWTSGGARDEQFF
TGTGCCTGGACTAGCGGCGGGGCACGGGATGAGCAGTTCTTC
>-|TRBJ2-7|-|TRBV27
CASGTLNYEQYF
TGTGCCAGCGGGACTCTCAACTACGAGCAGTACTTC
>-|TRBJ2-5|once|TRBV9
CASSVAGVIGQETQYF
TGTGCCAGCAGCGTAGCAGGGGTGATTGGCCAAGAGACCCAGTACTTC
>-|TRBJ2-2|-|TRBV7-2
CASSSLRGGELFF
TGTGCCAGCAGCTCCCTTCGAGGCGGGGAGCTGTTTTTT
>TRBD1|TRBJ2-7|-|TRBV9
CASSLGTGLYEQYF
TGTGCCAGCAGCCTTGGGACAGGACTCTACGAGCAGTACTTC
>-|TRBJ2-6|-|TRBV28
CASSLRRESGANVLTF
TGTGCCAGCAGCCTTAGACGGGAGTCTGGGGCCAACGTCCTGACTTTC
>-|TRBJ2-5|-|TRBV7-9
CASKSSPEETQYF
TGTGCCAGCAAATCTTCGCCGGAGGAGACCCAGTACTTC
>TRBD2|TRBJ2-5|-|TRBV7-8
CASITESYGLAGETQYF
TGTGCCAGCATCACAGAATCATACGGACTAGCGGGAGAGACCCAGTACTTC
>-|TRBJ1-1|-|TRBV2
CASRENSEAFF
TGTGCCAGCAGGGAAAACAGTGAAGCTTTCTTT
>TRBD1|TRBJ1-1|-|TRBV27
CASSVRDRAPEAFF
TGTGCCAGCAGTGTCCGGGACAGGGCCCCTGAAGCTTTCTTT
>-|TRBJ2-7|-|TRBV5-1
CASSIGYEQYF
TGCGCCAGCAGCATCGGCTACGAGCAGTACTTC
>TRBD1|TRBJ2-5|once|TRBV5-1
CASTPASSGTGIETQYF
TGCGCCAGCACCCCAGCGAGCTCCGGGACAGGGATCGAGACCCAGTACTTC
>TRBD1|TRBJ1-2|-|TRBV19
CASRLGLQGEGHGYTF
TGTGCCAGTAGACTAGGCCTACAGGGGGAAGGACATGGCTACACCTTC
>-|TRBJ2-7|-|TRBV7-9
CASRPSSGGEQYF
TGTGCCAGCAGACCATCCTCCGGAGGCGAGCAGTACTTC
>TRBD2|TRBJ2-1|-|TRBV6-5
CASSSLAGMNNEQFF
TGTGCCAGCAGTTCCCTAGCGGGGATGAACAATGAGCAGTTCTTC
>TRBD1|TRBJ1-2|few|TRBV4-3
CASSQGPLQGGYGYTF
TGCGCCAGCAGCCAAGGACCGTTACAGGGGGGATATGGCTACACCTTC
>TRBD2|TRBJ2-7|-|TRBV4-3
CASSQGTSVTYEQYF
TGCGCCAGCAGCCAAGGTACTAGCGTGACCTACGAGCAGTACTTC
>TRBD2|TRBJ2-1|-|TRBV7-9
CASSITAGPSYNEQFF
TGTGCCAGCAGCATCACAGCGGGACCCTCCTACAATGAGCAGTTCTTC
>TRBD1|TRBJ2-1|-|TRBV27
CASSETGSNNEQFF
TGTGCCAGCAGCGAGACAGGGTCGAACAATGAGCAGTTCTTC
>-|TRBJ1-1|-|TRBV10-3
CAIPSTADFF
TGTGCCATTCCAAGCACAGCGGATTTCTTT
>-|TRBJ1-1|-|TRBV12-5
CASGLALGQGGLTEAFF
TGTGCTAGTGGTTTGGCCCTCGGGCAGGGAGGGTTAACTGAAGCTTTCTTT
>TRBD2|TRBJ2-3|-|TRBV28
CASSLGPAGGWEDTQYF
TGTGCCAGCAGTTTAGGGCCAGCGGGAGGGTGGGAAGATACGCAGTATTTT
>TRBD2|TRBJ2-1|once|TRBV27
CASTPGLVPSYNEQFF
TGTGCCAGCACCCCGGGACTAGTCCCTTCCTACAATGAGCAGTTCTTC
>TRBD1|TRBJ2-5|-|TRBV19
CASSPWDSKTQYF
TGTGCCAGTAGTCCCTGGGACAGCAAGACCCAGTACTTC
>-|TRBJ2-5|-|TRBV9
CASSVAGEDGTQYF
TGTGCCAGCAGCGTAGCGGGAGAGGATGGGACCCAGTACTTC
>TRBD1|TRBJ2-7|-|TRBV5-4
CASSLGQGANEQYF
TGTGCCAGCAGCTTGGGACAGGGGGCCAACGAGCAGTACTTC
>-|TRBJ2-2|-|TRBV2
CASSERTGELFF
TGTGCCAGCAGTGAGAGGACCGGGGAGCTGTTTTTT
>TRBD2|TRBJ2-3|-|TRBV13
CASSSLAGGVTDTQYF
TGTGCCAGCAGCTCCCTAGCGGGAGGGGTCACAGATACGCAGTATTTT
>-|TRBJ2-1|-|TRBV4-1
CASSQSLSHEQFF
TGCGCCAGCAGCCAAAGCCTTTCTCATGAGCAGTTCTTC
>TRBD2|TRBJ2-3|-|TRBV7-9
CATGTSGSLDTQYF
TGTGCCACCGGGACTAGCGGGAGTCTGGATACGCAGTATTTT
>TRBD1|TRBJ2-7|once|TRBV4-2
CASSQPGQLGEQYF
TGTGCCAGCAGCCAACCGGGACAGTTGGGCGAGCAGTACTTC
>-|TRBJ2-7|-|TRBV28
CASRRTYEQYF
TGTGCCAGCAGGCGAACCTACGAGCAGTACTTC